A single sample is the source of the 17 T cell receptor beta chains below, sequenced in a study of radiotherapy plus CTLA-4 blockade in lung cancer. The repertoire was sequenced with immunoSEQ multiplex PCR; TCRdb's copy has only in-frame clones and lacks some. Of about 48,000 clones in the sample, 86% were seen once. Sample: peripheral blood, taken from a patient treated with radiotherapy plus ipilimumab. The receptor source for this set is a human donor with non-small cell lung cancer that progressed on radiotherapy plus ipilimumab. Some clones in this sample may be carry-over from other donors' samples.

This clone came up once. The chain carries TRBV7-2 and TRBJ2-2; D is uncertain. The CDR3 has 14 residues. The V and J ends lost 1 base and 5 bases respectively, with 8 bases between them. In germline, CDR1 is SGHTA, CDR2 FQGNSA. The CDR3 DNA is TGTGCCAGCAGCTTAGTTAGAATGACCGGGGAGCTGTTTTTT. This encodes CASSLVRMTGELFF.

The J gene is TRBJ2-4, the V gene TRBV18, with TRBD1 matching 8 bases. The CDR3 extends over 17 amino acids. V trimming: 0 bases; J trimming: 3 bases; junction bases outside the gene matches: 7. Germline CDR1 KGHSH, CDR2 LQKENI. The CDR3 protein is CASSPPSGGADKNIQYF. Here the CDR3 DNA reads TGTGCCAGCTCACCACCCTCAGGGGGCGCGGACAAAAACATTCAGTACTTC.

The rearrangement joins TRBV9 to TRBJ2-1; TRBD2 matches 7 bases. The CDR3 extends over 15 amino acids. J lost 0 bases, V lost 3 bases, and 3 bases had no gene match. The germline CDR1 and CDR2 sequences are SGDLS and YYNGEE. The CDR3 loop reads CASSETGGSYNEQFF. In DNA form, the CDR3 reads TGTGCCAGCAGCGAAACGGGAGGCTCCTACAATGAGCAGTTCTTC.

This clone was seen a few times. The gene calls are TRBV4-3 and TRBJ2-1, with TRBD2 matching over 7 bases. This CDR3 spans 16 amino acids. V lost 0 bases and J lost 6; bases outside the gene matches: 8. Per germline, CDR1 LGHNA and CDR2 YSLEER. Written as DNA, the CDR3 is TGCGCCAGCAGCCAAGAGGGGGGGTTCACGATCAATGAGCAGTTCTTC. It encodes CASSQEGGFTINEQFF.

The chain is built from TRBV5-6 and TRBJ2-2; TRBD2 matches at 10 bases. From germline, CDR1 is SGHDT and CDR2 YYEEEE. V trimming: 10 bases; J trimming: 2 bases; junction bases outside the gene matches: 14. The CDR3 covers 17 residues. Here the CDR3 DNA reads TGTGCCTGGTTGGTTAGCGGGAGGCCCGTCAACACCGGGGAGCTGTTTTTT. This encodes CAWLVSGRPVNTGELFF.

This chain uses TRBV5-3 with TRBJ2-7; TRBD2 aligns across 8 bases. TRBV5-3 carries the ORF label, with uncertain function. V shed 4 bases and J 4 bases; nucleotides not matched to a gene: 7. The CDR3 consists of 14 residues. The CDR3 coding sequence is TGTGCCAGAAGCGCCGTAGCGGGACCGTACGAGCAGTACTTC. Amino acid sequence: CARSAVAGPYEQYF.

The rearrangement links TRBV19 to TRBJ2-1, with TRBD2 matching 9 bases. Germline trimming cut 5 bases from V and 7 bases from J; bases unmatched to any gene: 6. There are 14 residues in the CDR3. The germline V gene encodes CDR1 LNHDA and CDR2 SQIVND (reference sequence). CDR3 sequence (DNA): TGTGCCAGTAGTTCTAGCGGGATTAGAAATGAGCAGTTCTTC. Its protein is CASSSSGIRNEQFF.

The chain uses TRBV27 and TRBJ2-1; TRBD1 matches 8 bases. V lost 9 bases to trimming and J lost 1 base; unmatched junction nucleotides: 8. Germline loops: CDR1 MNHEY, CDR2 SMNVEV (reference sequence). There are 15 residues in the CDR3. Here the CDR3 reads CASTEDRGSYNEQFF. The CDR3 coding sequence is TGTGCCAGTACAGAAGACAGGGGATCCTACAATGAGCAGTTCTTC.

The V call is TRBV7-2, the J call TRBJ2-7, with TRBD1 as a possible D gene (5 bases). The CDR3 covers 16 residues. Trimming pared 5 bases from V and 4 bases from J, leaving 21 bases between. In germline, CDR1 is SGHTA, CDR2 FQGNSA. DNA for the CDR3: TGTGCCAGCAGCGGGAAAATCGGGCCTCAGGGATACGAGCAGTACTTC. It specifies CASSGKIGPQGYEQYF. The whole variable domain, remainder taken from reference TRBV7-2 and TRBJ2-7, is GAGVSQSPSNKVTEKGKDVELRCDPISGHTALYWYRQSLGQGLEFLIYFQGNSAPDKSGLPSDRFSAERTGGSVSTLTIQRTQQEDSAVYLCASSGKIGPQGYEQYFGPGTRLTVT.

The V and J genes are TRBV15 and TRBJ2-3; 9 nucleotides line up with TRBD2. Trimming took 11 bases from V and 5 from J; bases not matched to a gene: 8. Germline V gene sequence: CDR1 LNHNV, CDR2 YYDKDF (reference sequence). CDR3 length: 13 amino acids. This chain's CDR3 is CASGGGDQDTQYF. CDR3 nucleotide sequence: TGTGCCTCTGGCGGGGGGGATCAAGATACGCAGTATTTT.

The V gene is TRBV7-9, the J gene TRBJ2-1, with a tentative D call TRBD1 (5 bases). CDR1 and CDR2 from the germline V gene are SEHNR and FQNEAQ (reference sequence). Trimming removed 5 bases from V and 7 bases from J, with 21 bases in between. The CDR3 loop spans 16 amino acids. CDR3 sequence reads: CASSTKGITWGNEQFF. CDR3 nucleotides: TGTGCCAGCAGCACAAAGGGGATCACCTGGGGTAATGAGCAGTTCTTC.

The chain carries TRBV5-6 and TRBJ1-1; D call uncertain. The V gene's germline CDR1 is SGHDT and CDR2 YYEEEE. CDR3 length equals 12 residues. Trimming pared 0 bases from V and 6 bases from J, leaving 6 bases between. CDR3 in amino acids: CASSLARAEAFF. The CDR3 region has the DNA TGTGCCAGCAGCTTGGCCCGCGCTGAAGCTTTCTTT.

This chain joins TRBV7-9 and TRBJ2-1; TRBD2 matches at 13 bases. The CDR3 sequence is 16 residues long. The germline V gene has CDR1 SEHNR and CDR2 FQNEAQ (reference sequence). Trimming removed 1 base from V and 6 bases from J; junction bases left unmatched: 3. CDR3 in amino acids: CASSLGTSGSVNEQFF. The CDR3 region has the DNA TGTGCCAGCAGCTTAGGGACTAGCGGGAGTGTCAATGAGCAGTTCTTC.

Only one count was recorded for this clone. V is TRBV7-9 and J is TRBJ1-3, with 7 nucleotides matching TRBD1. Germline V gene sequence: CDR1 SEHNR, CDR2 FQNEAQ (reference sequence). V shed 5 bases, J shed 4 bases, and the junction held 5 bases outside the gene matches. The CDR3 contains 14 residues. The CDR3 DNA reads TGTGCCAGCAGCCGTACAGGGGAAGGAAACACCATATATTTT. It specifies CASSRTGEGNTIYF. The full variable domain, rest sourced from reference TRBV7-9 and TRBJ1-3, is DTGVSQNPRHKITKRGQNVTFRCDPISEHNRLYWYRQTLGQGPEFLTYFQNEAQLEKSRLLSDRFSAERPKGSFSTLEIQRTEQGDSAMYLCASSRTGEGNTIYFGEGSWLTVV.

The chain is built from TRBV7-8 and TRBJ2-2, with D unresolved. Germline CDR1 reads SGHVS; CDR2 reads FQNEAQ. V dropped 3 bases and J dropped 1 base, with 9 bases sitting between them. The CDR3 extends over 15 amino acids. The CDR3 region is CASSFLTLNTGELFF. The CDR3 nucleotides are TGTGCCAGCAGCTTTCTTACTTTGAACACCGGGGAGCTGTTTTTT.

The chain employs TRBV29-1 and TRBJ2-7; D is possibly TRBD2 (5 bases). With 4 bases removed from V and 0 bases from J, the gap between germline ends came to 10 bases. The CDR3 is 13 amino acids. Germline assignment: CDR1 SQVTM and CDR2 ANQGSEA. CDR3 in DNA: TGCAGCGTTGCCCAGCGGAGCTCCTACGAGCAGTACTTC. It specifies CSVAQRSSYEQYF.

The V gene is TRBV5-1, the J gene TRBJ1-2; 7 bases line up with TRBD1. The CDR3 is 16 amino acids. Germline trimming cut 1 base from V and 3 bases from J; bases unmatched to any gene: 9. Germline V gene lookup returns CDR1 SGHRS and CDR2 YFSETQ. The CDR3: CASSLFTGQPDYGYTF. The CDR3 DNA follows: TGCGCCAGCAGCTTGTTTACGGGACAGCCTGACTATGGCTACACCTTC.